The sequence of this TCR beta chain was determined in a study of blood T cell repertoires in COVID-19. Study as a whole: The United States, Italy and Spain supplied acute and convalescent COVID-19 samples. PBMCs, B-cell-depleted T cells, or T cells were the source of the cDNA or gDNA that made up the material.

How the authors handled the data: Amplifying reference gene primers gave estimates of nucleated cell counts. Assay: immunoSEQ multiplex PCR; the TCRdb copy retains only in-frame clones and omits some. The D gene and trimming were derived from the DNA, and the V and J assignments and clone size from that table. Of more than 250,000 clones listed, roughly 88% are singletons. Trimming cost V 2 bases and J 5 bases, with 16 bases left between them. The CDR3 runs to 15 residues. CDR1 and CDR2 from the germline V gene are SGHTA and FQGNSA. The chain links TRBV7-2 to TRBJ2-7; possibly TRBD1 for D (6 bases). Material: peripheral blood. The clonotype comes from a woman aged 45-59 years with acute or convalescent COVID-19. The CDR3 region has the DNA TGTGCCAGCAGCTTATTGGGGGCGGTGTTGGACGAGCAGTACTTC. Its translation: CASSLLGAVLDEQYF.